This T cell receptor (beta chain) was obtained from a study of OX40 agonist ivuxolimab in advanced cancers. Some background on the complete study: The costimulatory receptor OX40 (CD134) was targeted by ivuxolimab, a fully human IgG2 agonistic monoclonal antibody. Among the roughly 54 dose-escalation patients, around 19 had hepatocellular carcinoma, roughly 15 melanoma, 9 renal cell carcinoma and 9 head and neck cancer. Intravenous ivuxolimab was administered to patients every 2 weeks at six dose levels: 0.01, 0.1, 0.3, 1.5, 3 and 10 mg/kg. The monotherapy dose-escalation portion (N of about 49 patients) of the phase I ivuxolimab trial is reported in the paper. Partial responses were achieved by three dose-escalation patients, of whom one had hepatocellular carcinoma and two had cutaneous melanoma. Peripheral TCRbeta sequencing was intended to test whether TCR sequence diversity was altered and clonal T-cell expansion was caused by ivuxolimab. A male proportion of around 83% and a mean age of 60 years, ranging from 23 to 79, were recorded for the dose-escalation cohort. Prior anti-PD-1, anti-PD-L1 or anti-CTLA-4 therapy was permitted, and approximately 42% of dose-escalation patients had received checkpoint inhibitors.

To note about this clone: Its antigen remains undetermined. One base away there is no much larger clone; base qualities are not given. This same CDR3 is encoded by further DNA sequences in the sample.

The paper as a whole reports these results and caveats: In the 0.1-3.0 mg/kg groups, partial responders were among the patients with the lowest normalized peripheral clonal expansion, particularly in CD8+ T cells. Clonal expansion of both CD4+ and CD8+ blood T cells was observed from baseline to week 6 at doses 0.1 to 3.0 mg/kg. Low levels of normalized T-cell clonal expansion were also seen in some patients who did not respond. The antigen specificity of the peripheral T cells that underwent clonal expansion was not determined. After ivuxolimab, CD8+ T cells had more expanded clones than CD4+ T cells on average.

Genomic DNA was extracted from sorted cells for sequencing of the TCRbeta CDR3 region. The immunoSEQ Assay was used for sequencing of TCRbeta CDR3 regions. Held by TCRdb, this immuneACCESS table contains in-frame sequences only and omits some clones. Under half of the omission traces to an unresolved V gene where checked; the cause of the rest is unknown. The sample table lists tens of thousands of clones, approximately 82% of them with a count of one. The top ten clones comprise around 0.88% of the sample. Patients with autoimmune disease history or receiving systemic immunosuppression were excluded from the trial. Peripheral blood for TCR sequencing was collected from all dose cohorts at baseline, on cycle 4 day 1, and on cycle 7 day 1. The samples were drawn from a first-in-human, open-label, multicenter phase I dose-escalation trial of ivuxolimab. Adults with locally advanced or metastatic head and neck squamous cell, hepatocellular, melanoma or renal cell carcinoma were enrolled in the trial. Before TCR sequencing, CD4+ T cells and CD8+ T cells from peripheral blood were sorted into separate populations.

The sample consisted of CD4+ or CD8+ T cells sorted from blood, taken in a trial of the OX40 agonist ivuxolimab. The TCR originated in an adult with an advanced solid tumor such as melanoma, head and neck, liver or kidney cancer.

The CDR3 here reads CASQGHLGNEQFF. The bases are TGTGCCAGCCAGGGACACCTAGGCAATGAGCAGTTCTTC. The chain joins TRBV6-1 to TRBJ2-1, with TRBD1 tentatively as D gene (6 bases match). The CDR3 starts with the cysteine, ends with the phenylalanine, and has 13 residues. Solely the CDR3 DNA is kept, with 39 bases framed from the first base. Trimming costs V 8 bases and J 6 bases, and their ends lie 14 bases apart. The germline V gene encodes CDR1 MNHNS and CDR2 SASEGT.